The TCR beta chain described here comes from a study of response to subunit inactivated influenza vaccine. A word on this clonotype: Its antigen is not known.

One entry per CDR3 protein results from TCRdb running MiXCR on the RT-PCR reads. This sample yields 200,000 to 300,000 distinct CDR3 sequences, of which 10% to 15% are seen a single time; 7.8% belongs to the top ten. General study results and limits: Authors suggested seasonal influenza vaccinations each recruit few new T cells.

The receptor comes from a man aged 50-59 years who received an inactivated influenza vaccine. Sample: non-naive T cells sorted from PBMCs, taken roughly 15 days before vaccination.

The CDR3 DNA is TGCGCCAGCAGTCGGGACACAGCAACTAATGAAAAACTGTTTTTT. It translates to CASSRDTATNEKLFF. The chain recombines TRBV5-1 with TRBJ1-4; D is perhaps TRBD1 (6 bases). The germline V gene encodes CDR1 SGHRS and CDR2 YFSETQ. Deletions cut 5 bases from V and 0 bases from J, with 11 bases between. This CDR3 region has 15 residues.